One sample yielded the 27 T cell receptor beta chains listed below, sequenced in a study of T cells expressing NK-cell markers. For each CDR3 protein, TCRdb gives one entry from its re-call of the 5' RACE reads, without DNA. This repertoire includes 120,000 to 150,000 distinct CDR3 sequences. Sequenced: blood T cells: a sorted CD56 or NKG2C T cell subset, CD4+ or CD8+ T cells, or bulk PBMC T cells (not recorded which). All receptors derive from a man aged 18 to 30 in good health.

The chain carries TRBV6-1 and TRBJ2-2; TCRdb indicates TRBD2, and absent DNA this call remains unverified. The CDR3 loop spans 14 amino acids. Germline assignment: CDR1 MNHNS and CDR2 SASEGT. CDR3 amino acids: CASRTSGDTGELFF.

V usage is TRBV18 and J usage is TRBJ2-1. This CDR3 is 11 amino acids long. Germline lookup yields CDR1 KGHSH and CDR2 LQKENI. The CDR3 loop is CASSPQSAQFF.

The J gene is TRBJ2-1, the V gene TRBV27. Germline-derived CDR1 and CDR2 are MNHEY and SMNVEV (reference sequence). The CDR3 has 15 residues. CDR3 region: CASSSRREGLDEQFF.

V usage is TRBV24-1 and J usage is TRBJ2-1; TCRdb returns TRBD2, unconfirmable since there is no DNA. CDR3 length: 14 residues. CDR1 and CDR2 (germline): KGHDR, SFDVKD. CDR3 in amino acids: CATTSGTSYNEQFF.

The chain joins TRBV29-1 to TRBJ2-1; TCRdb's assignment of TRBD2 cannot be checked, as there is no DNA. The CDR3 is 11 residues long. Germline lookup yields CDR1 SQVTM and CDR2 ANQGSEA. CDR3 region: CSVVEPAAQFF.

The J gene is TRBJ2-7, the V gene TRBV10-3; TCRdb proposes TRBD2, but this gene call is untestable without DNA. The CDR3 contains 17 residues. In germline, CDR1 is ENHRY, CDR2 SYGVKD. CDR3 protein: CAISESVSGGHSYEQYF.

This chain's CDR3 is CSARDRDPVIIRNSIYEQYF. J is TRBJ2-7 and V is TRBV20-1; TCRdb names TRBD1, which stays unverified in the absence of DNA. The germline CDR1 and CDR2 sequences are DFQATT and SNEGSKA (reference sequence). This CDR3 contains 20 residues.

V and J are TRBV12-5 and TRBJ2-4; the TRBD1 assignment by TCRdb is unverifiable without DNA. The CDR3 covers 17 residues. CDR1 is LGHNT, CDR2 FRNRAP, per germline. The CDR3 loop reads CASGAHRSSGPKNIQYF.

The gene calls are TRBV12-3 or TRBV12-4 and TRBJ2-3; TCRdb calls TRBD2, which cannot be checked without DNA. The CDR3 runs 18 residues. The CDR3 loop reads CASSLWGARATSTDTQYF.

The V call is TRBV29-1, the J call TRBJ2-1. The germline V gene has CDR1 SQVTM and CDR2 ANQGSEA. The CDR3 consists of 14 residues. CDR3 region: CSVLDQNSYNEQFF.

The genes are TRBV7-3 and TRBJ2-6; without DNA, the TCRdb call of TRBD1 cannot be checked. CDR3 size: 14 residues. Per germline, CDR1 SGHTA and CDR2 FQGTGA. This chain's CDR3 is CASSSGSGANVLTF.

The CDR3 sequence: CASSLSPDSPLHF. The V call is TRBV5-4, the J call TRBJ1-6. CDR1 SGHNT and CDR2 YYREEE come from the germline V gene (reference sequence). The CDR3 is made up of 13 amino acids.

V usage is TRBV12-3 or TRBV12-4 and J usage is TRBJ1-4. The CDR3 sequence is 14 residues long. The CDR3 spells CASIRGGLDEKLFF.

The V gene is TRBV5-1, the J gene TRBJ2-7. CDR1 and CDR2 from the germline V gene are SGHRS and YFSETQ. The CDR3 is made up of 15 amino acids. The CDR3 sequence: CASSLSPAALYEQYF. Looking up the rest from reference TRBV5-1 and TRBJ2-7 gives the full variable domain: KAGVTQTPRYLIKTRGQQVTLSCSPISGHRSVSWYQQTPGQGLQFLFEYFSETQRNKGNFPGRFSGRQFSNSRSEMNVSTLELGDSALYLCASSLSPAALYEQYFGPGTRLTVT.

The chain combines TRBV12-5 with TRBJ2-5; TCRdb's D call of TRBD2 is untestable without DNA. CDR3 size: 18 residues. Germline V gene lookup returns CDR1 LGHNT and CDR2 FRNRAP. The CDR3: CASGLGLDRLPSQETQYF.

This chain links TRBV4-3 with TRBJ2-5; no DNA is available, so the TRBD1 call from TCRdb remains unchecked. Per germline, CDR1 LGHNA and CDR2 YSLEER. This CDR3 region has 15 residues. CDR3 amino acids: CASSQDPTDQETQYF.

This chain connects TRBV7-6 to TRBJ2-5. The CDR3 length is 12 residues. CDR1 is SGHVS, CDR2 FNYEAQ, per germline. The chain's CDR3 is CASSLLEETQYF.

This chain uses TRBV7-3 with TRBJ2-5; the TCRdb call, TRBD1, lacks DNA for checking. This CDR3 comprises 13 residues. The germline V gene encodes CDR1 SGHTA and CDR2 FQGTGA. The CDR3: CASSFPGEETQYF.

The CDR3 is CASSYGDLYGYTF. The chain has TRBV6-5 and TRBJ1-2; TCRdb designates TRBD1, a call that cannot be tested without DNA. This CDR3 region has 13 residues. CDR1 and CDR2 (germline): MNHEY, SVGAGI.

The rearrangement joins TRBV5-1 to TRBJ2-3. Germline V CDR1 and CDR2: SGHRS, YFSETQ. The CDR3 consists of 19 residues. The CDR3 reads CASSLPVALTGVLTDTQYF.

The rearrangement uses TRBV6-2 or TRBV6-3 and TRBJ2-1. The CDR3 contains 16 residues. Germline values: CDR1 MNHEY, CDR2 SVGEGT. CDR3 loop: CASSYVPSTNYNEQFF.

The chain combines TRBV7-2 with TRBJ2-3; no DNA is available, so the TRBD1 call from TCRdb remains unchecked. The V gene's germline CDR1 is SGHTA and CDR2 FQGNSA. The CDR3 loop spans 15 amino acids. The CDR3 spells CASSERTGITDTQYF. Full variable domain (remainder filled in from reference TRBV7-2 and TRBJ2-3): GAGVSQSPSNKVTEKGKDVELRCDPISGHTALYWYRQSLGQGLEFLIYFQGNSAPDKSGLPSDRFSAERTGGSVSTLTIQRTQQEDSAVYLCASSERTGITDTQYFGPGTRLTVL.

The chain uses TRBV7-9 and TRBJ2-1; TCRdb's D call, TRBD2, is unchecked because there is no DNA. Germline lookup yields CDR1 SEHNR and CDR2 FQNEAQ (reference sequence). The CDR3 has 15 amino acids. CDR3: CASSELAGQSNEQFF.

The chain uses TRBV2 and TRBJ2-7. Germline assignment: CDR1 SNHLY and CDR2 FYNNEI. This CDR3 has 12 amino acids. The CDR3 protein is CASSVRFNEQYF.

CDR3 sequence: CASSVPTGGLVYEQYF. The chain links TRBV5-8 to TRBJ2-7; TCRdb indicates TRBD2, and absent DNA this call remains unverified. This CDR3 spans 16 amino acids. Germline V gives CDR1 SGHTS, CDR2 YDEGEE.

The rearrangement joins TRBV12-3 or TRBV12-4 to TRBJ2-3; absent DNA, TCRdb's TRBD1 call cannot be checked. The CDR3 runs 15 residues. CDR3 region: CASRMTPLPTDTQYF.

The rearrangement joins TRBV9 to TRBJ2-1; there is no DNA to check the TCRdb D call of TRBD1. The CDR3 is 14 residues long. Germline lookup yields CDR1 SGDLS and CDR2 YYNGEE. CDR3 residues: CASSGPRAYNEQFF. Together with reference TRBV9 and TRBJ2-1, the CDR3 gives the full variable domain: DSGVTQTPKHLITATGQRVTLRCSPRSGDLSVYWYQQSLDQGLQFLIQYYNGEERAKGNILERFSAQQFPDLHSELNLSSLELGDSALYFCASSGPRAYNEQFFGPGTRLTVL.